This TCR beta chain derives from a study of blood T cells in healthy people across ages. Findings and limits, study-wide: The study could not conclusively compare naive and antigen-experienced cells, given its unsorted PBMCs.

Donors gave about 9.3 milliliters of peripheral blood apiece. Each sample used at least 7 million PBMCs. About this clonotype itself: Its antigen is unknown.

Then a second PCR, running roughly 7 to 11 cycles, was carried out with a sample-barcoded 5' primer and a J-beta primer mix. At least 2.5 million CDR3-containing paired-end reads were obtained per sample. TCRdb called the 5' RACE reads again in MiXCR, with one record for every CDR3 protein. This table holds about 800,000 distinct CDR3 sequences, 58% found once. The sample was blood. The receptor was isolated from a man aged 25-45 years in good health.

DNA for the CDR3: TGTGCCAGCAGCCAAGTCGACGACTACGAGCAGTACTTC. Its protein is CASSQVDDYEQYF. This chain links TRBV3-1 with TRBJ2-7; D call uncertain. Germline V gene data show CDR1 as LGHDT and CDR2 as YNNKEL (reference sequence). The CDR3 is 13 residues long. The V end lost 1 base, the J end lost 3 bases, and 7 bases lay between the germline ends.